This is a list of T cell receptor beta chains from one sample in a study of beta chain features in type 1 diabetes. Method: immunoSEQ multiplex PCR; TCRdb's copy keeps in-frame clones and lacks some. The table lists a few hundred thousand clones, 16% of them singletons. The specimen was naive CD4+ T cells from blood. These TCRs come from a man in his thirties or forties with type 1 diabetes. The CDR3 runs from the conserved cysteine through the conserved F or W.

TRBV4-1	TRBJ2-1	CASSRNRWREGRNEQFF
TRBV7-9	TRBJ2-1	CASSPYNEQFF
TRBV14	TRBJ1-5	CASSLRGGYNQPQHF
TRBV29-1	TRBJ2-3	CSGCRGGTDTQYF
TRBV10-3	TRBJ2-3	CAISEIEDTQYF
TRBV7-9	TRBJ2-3	CASSLGLAARTDTQYF
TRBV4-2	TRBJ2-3	CASSGGGTDTQYF
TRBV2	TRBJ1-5	CASSDAQASNQPQHF
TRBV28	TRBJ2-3	CASRPRQGRGTDTQYF
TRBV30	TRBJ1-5	CAWSVRSGHQPQHF
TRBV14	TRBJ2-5	CASSFRVLGETQYF
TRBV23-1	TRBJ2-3	CASSRPQQGSSTDTQYF
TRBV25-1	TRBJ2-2	CASSAQGYGELFF
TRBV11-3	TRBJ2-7	CASSHGRSYEQYF
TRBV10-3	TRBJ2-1	CAISEVGNEQFF
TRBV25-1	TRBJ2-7	CASSENSYEQYF
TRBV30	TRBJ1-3	CALSVLSGNTIYF
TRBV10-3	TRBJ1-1	CAAGTGLTEAFF
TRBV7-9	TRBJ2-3	CASSPHGGETDTQYF
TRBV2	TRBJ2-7	CASSIAGLGGEQYF
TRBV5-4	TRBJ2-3	CASSLGASTDTQYF
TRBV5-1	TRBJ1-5	CASSPLGNSQPQHF